This TCR beta chain was recorded in a study of cytomegalovirus exposure and HLA in healthy donors. 13 Jbeta primers and 60 Vbeta primers were used for the PCR. Clones were read by immunoSEQ multiplex PCR, and TCRdb kept only the in-frame ones, dropping some. The data show around 110,000 clones, roughly four fifths seen once. This clone was seen only once. The specimen was PBMCs. The source is a woman between 45 and 65 years old in good health and CMV-seropositive.

The CDR3 region is CASSDLPTPGEQYF. The CDR3 DNA sequence: TGTGCCAGCAGTGACCTCCCGACACCGGGGGAGCAGTACTTC. V usage is TRBV6-1 and J usage is TRBJ2-5; the D gene is possibly TRBD2 (6 bases). CDR1 is MNHNS and CDR2 is SASEGT in the germline V gene. The CDR3 runs to 14 residues. Trimming removed 3 bases at V and 11 bases at J, with 19 bases between.